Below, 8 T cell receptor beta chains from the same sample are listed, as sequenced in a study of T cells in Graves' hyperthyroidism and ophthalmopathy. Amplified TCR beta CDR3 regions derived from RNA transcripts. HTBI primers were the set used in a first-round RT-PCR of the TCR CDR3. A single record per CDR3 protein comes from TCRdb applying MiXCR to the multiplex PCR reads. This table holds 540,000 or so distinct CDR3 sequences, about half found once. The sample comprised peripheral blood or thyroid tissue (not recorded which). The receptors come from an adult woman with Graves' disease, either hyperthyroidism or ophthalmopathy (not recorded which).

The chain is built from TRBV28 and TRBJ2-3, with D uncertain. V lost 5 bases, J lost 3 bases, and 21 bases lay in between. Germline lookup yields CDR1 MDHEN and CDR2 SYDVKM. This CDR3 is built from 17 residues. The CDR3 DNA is TGTGCCAGCAGTAACGGTGGCGGCTTTTTACCTACAGATACGCAGTATTTT. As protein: CASSNGGGFLPTDTQYF. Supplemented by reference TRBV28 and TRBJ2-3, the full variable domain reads DVKVTQSSRYLVKRTGEKVFLECVQDMDHENMFWYRQDPGLGLRLIYFSYDVKMKEKGDIPEGYSVSREKKERFSLILESASTNQTSMYLCASSNGGGFLPTDTQYFGPGTRLTVL.

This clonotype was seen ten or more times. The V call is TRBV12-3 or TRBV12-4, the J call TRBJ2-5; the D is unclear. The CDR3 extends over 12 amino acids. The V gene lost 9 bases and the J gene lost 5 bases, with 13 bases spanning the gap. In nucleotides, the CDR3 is TGTGCCAGTTCCCCCCTGAGGGAGACCCAGTACTTC. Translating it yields CASSPLRETQYF.

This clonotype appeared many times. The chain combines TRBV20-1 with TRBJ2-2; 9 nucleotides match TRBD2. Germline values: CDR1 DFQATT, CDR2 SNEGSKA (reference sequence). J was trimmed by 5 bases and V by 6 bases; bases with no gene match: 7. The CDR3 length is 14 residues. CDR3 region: CSAPAGGVTGELFF. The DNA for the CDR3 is TGCAGTGCACCAGCGGGAGGAGTAACCGGGGAGCTGTTTTTT.

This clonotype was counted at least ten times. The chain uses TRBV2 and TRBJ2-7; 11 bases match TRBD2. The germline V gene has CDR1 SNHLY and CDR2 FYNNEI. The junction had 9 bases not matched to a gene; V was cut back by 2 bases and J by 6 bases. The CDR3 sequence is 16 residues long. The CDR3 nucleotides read TGTGCCAGCAGTGAAAGGGCTAGCGGGAGGTATTCCGAGCAGTACTTC. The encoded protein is CASSERASGRYSEQYF.

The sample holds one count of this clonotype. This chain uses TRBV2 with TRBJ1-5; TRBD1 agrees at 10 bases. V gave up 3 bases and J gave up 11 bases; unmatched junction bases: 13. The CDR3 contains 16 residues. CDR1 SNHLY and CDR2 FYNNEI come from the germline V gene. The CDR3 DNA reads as TGTGCCAGCAGTGATAAAAAAGGGACAGGGGACGAGACCCAGCATTTT. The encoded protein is CASSDKKGTGDETQHF.

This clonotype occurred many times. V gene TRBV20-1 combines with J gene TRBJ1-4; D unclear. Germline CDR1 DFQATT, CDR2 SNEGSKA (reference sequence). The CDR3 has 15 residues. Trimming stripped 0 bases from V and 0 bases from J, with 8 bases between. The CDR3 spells CSARDRDATNEKLFF. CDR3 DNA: TGCAGTGCTAGAGATCGGGATGCAACTAATGAAAAACTGTTTTTT.

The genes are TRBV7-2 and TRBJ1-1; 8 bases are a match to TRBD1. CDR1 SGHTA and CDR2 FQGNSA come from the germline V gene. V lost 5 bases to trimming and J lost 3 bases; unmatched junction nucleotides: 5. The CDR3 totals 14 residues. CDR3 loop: CASSVGQGHTEAFF. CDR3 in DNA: TGTGCCAGCAGCGTAGGACAGGGTCACACTGAAGCTTTCTTT. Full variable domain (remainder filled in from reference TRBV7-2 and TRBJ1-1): GAGVSQSPSNKVTEKGKDVELRCDPISGHTALYWYRQSLGQGLEFLIYFQGNSAPDKSGLPSDRFSAERTGGSVSTLTIQRTQQEDSAVYLCASSVGQGHTEAFFGQGTRLTVV.

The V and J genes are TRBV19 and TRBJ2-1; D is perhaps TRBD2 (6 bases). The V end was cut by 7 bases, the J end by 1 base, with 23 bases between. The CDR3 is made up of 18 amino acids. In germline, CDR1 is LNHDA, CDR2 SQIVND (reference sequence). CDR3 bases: TGTGCCAGTACCCCTACCTCCCCTAGCGACAGATCCTACAATGAGCAGTTCTTC. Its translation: CASTPTSPSDRSYNEQFF.